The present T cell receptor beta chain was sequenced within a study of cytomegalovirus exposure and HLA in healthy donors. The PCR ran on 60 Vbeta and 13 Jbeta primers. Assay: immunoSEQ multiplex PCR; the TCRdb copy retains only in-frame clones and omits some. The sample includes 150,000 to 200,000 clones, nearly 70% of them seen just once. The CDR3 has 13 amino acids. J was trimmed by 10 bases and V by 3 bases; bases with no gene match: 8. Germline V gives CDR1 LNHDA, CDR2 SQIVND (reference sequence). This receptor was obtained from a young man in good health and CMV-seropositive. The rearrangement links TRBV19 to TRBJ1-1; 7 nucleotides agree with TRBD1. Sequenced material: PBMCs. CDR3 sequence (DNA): TGTGCCAGTAGTATGACAGGGCCAACCGGAGCTTTCTTT. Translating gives CASSMTGPTGAFF.